The sequence of this TCR beta chain was determined in a study of T cell repertoires in cytomegalovirus infection (dated by TCRdb to about 2019). With regard to the full study: Recently identified HLA-C-restricted CMV epitopes, whose presentation resists viral immunomodulation, were targeted by peptide stimulations together with well-studied HLA-B-restricted epitopes. Donor HLA type was relevant to the analysis, because carriage of CMV infection together with the matching HLA type was indicated by public TCR beta signatures. On the study overall, not on this receptor specifically: In the ex vivo response, HLA-C-restricted CMV-specific TCR beta clonotypes were dominant, and in two of eight donors the single most frequent clonotype came from this HLA-C-restricted group. In both this cohort and an independent cohort of several hundred donors, the cumulative frequency of public TCR beta family members distinguished carriers of CMV infection plus the relevant HLA type.

The meaning of the sample's treatment or condition label: in vitro stimulation with specific CMV peptide epitopes to enrich CMV-specific T cells. V and J are trimmed by 6 bases and 4 bases, and the gene matches miss 2 bases of the junction. Counted from cysteine to valine, this CDR3 has 14 amino acids. Kept here is only the CDR3 DNA, which spans 42 bases and is read in frame from base 1. Taken from the germline V gene (reference sequence), the CDR1 and CDR2 loops are MNHEY and SMNVEV. Sequencing was performed on an Illumina HiSeq 1500. TCRdb passed the public sequencing reads through fastp at Q25 and MiXCR, retaining productive beta sequences. Records with the same CDR3 protein are collapsed into one entry carrying the most frequent genes and DNA. Within this sample are roughly 280,000 distinct CDR3 sequences, with 22% of them counted one time only. Of the sample, roughly a fifth is held by the ten largest clones.

This clonotype was recorded at least ten times. No cognate antigen has been identified for it. No base qualities exist here, and no much larger clone lies one base off it. The rearrangement joined TRBV27 to TRBJ2-7, and TRBD2 aligns with 14 junction nucleotides. This receptor was obtained from a human donor in good health (CMV status not recorded). Some clones in this sample may be carry-over from other donors' samples. The sequencing used cultured PBMCs, collected from culture after CMV antigen stimulation. The nucleotide sequence is TGTGCCAGCAGGGGACTAGCGGGAGTTTACGAGCAGTACGTC. This codes for CASRGLAGVYEQYV.